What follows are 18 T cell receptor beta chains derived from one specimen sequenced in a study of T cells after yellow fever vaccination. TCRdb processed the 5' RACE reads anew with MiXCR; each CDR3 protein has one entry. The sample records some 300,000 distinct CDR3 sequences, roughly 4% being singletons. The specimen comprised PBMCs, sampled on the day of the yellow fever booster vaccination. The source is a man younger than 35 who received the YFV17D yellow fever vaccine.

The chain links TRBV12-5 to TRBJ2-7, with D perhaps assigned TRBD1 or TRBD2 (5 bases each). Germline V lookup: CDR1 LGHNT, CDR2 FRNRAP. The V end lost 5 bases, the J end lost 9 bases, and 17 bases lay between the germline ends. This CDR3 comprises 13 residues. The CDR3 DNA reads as TGTGCTAGTGGTCGCGGGCAGGGCTCGGTGCAGTACGTC. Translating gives CASGRGQGSVQYV.

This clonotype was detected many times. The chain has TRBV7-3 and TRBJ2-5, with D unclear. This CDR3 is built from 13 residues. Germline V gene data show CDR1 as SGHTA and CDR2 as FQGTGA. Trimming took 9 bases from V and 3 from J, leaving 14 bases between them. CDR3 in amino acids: CARARPPEETQYF. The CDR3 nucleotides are TGTGCCAGAGCGCGACCCCCCGAAGAGACCCAGTACTTC.

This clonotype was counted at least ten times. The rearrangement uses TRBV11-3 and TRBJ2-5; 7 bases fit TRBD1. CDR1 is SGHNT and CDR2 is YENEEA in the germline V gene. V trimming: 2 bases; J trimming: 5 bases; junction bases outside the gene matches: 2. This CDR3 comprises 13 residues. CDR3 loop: CASSLYRGETQYF. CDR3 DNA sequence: TGTGCCAGCAGCTTATACAGGGGCGAGACCCAGTACTTC. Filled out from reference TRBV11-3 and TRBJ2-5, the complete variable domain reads EAGVVQSPRYKIIEKKQPVAFWCNPISGHNTLYWYLQNLGQGPELLIRYENEEAVDDSQLPKDRFSAERLKGVDSTLKIQPAELGDSAVYLCASSLYRGETQYFGPGTRLLVL.

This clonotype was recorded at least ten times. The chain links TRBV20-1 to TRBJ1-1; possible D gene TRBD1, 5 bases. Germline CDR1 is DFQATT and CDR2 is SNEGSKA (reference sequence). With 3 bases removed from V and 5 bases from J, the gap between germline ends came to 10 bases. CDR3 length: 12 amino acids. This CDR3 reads CSARAGRTEAFF. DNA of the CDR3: TGCAGTGCTAGGGCAGGGAGGACTGAAGCTTTCTTT.

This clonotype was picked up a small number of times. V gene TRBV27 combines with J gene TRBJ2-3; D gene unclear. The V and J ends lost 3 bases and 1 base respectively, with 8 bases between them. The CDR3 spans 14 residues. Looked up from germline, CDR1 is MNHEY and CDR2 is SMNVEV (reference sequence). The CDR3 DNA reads TGTGCCAGCAGTTTCAACGTTGGCACAGATACGCAGTATTTT. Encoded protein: CASSFNVGTDTQYF.

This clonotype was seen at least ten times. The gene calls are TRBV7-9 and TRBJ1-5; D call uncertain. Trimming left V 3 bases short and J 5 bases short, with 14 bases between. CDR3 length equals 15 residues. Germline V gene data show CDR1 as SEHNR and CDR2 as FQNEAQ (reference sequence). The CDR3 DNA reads TGTGCCAGCAGCTTCGGGTCCCTGATTGATCAGCCCCAGCATTTT. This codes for CASSFGSLIDQPQHF.

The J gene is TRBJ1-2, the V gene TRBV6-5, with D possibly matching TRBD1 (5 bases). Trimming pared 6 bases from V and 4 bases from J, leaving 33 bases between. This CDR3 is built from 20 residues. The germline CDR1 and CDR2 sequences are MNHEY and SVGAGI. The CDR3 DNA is TGTGCCAGCAGCCGAGGAGGAGGGACGGGACGGTTGGACGTACTCTATGGCTACACCTTC. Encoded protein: CASSRGGGTGRLDVLYGYTF.

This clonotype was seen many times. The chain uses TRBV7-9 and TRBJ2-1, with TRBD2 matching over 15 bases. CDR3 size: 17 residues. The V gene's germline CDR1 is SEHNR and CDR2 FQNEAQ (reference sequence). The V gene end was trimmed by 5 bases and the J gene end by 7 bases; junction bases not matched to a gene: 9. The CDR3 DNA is TGTGCCAGCAGCACGGGACTAGCGGGGGGCTATGGGAATGAGCAGTTCTTC. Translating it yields CASSTGLAGGYGNEQFF.

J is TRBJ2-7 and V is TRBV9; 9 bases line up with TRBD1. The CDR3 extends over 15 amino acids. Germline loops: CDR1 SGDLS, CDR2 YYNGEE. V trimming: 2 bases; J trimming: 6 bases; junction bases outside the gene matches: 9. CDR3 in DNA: TGTGCCAGCAGCGTCGGGAACAGGGGGCCAGGCGAGCAGTACTTC. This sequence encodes CASSVGNRGPGEQYF.

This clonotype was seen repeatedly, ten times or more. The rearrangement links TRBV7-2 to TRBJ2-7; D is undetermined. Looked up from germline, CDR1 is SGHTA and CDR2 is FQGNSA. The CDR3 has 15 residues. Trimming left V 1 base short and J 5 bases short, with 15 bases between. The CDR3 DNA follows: TGTGCCAGCAGCTTAGGGTCGGGCCCTTGGAACGAGCAGTACGTC. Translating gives CASSLGSGPWNEQYV.

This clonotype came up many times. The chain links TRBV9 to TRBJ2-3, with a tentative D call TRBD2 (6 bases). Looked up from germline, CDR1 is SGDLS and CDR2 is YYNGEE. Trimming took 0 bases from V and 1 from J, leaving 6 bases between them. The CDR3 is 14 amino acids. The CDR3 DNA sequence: TGTGCCAGCAGCGTAGCTAGCGGCACAGATACGCAGTATTTT. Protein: CASSVASGTDTQYF.

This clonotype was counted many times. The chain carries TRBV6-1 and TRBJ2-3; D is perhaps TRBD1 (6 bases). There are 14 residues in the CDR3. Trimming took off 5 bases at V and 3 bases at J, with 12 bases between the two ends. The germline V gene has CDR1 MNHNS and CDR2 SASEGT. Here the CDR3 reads CASSTQTGTDTQYF. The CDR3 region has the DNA TGTGCCAGCAGTACGCAGACAGGAACAGATACGCAGTATTTT.

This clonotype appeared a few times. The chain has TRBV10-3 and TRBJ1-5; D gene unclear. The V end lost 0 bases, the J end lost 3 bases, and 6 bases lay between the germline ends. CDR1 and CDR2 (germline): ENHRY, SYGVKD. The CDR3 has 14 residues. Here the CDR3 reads CAISESADNQPQHF. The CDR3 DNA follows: TGTGCCATCAGTGAGTCGGCAGACAATCAGCCCCAGCATTTT.

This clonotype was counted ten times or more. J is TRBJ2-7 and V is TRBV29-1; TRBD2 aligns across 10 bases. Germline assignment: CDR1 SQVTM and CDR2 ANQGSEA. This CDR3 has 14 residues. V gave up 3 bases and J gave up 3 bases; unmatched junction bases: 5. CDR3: CSVELAGAHYEQYF. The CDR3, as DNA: TGCAGCGTTGAGCTAGCGGGGGCCCACTACGAGCAGTACTTC.

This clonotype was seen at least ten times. CDR3 amino acids: CASSLLTPGVNQPQHF. For the CDR3, the DNA is TGTGCCAGCAGCTTACTCACCCCAGGGGTCAATCAGCCCCAGCATTTT. V is TRBV7-3 and J is TRBJ1-5; D perhaps matches TRBD1 (6 bases). The CDR3 is 16 amino acids. The V end was cut by 2 bases, the J end by 3 bases, with 14 bases between. Germline V gene lookup returns CDR1 SGHTA and CDR2 FQGTGA.

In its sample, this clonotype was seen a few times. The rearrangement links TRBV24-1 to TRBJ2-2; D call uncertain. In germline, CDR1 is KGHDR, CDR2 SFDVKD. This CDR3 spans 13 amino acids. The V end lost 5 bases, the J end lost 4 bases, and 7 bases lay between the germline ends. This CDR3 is CATSGHPTGELFF. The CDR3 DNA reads TGTGCCACCAGTGGACACCCCACCGGGGAGCTGTTTTTT.

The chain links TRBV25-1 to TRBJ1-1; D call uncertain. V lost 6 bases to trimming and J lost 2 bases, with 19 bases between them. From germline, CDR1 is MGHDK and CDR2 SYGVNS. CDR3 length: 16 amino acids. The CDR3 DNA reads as TGTGCCAGCAGCGGACCTGATATGGGTCTTAACACTGAAGCTTTCTTT. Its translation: CASSGPDMGLNTEAFF.

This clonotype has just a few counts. The CDR3 DNA reads TGTGCCAGCAGCTTAAGCGGGGGGCCCTTGCAGGCAGATACGCAGTATTTT. Its protein is CASSLSGGPLQADTQYF. This rearrangement joins TRBV5-4 to TRBJ2-3, with 9 bases lining up with TRBD2. The CDR3 contains 17 residues. CDR1 is SGHNT, CDR2 YYREEE, per germline (reference sequence). After removal of 2 bases from V and 4 bases from J, the junction contained 11 bases not matched to a gene.